The clone carrying this T cell receptor (beta chain) appeared a single time. Its antigen is still unknown. Generated by immunoSEQ multiplex PCR, the TCRdb table keeps only in-frame clones and is missing some. The sample has 45,000 or so clones; roughly 86% are singletons. The data stem from a study of OX40 agonist ivuxolimab in advanced cancers. In the study overall: Patients with hepatocellular carcinoma, melanoma, renal cell or head and neck cancer made up the dose-escalation patients. Having had anti-PD-1, anti-PD-L1 or anti-CTLA-4 therapy before was allowed, and about 42% had some.

The CDR3 sequence is 15 residues long. Germline V gene lookup returns CDR1 LNHNV and CDR2 YYDKDF (reference sequence). V was trimmed by 0 bases and J by 5 bases, leaving 13 bases between them. Excluded were patients having autoimmune disease history or systemic immunosuppression. Regarding the study as a whole: Among patients with partial responses at 0.1-3.0 mg/kg, clonal expansion was among the lowest.

The chain employs TRBV15 and TRBJ2-5, with D tentatively TRBD1 (6 bases). This receptor was obtained from an adult with an advanced solid tumor such as melanoma, head and neck, liver or kidney cancer. The sample in question was CD4+ or CD8+ T cells sorted from blood, obtained in a trial of the OX40 agonist ivuxolimab. The CDR3 DNA reads TGTGCCACCAGCAGAGACAGGGGCCTAGGCGAGACCCAGTACTTC. Encoded protein: CATSRDRGLGETQYF.